Below, one T cell receptor (beta chain) is given with its context. A single record per CDR3 protein comes from TCRdb applying MiXCR to the 5' RACE reads. The repertoire holds 450,000 or so distinct CDR3 sequences, with 11% to 15% as singletons. The sample belongs to a study of identical twins. CDR3 length: 14 residues. V was cut by 8 bases and J by 0 bases, with 11 bases left in between. This sample was shared with a second study, whose subject was yellow fever vaccine responses in identical twins.

Sequenced: CD4+ T cells sorted from blood. The chain uses TRBV12-3 or TRBV12-4 and TRBJ1-5; D is unresolved. The receptor was isolated from a woman between 18 and 29 years old in good health. CDR3 sequence (DNA): TGTGCCAGCTCCCATACCTCTAGCAATCAGCCCCAGCATTTT. Amino acid sequence: CASSHTSSNQPQHF.